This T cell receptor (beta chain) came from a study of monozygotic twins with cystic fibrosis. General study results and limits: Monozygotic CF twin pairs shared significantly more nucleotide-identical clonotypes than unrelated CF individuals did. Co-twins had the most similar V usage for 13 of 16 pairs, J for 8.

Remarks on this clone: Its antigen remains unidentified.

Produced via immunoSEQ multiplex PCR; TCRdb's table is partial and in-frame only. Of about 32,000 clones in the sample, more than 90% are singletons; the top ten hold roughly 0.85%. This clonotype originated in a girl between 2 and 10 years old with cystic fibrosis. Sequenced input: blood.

The CDR3 here is CASRGPPDYGYTF. The CDR3 DNA sequence: TGTGCCAGTAGAGGCCCGCCTGACTATGGCTACACCTTC. This rearrangement joins TRBV19 to TRBJ1-2; D ambiguous. The germline V and J ends were trimmed by 6 bases and 3 bases, with 11 bases remaining between them. The CDR3 is 13 residues long. CDR1 and CDR2 from the germline V gene are LNHDA and SQIVND (reference sequence). Based on the CDR3 plus reference TRBV19 and TRBJ1-2, the full variable domain is DGGITQSPKYLFRKEGQNVTLSCEQNLNHDAMYWYRQDPGQGLRLIYYSQIVNDFQKGDIAEGYSVSREKKESFPLTVTSAQKNPTAFYLCASRGPPDYGYTFGSGTRLTVV.